The clone carrying this T cell receptor beta chain was detected ten times or more. Its antigen is still unknown. The data derive from a study of blood T cells in healthy people across ages. As for the study in general: Per two T cells, template switching captured roughly one barcoded beta molecule. Study-wide findings and caveats: There was no known CMV status for donors, so expanded clonotype changes were possibly confounded.

A sample-barcoded 5' primer and a J-beta primer mix were used in a second PCR of about 7 to 12 cycles. TCRdb itself ran the 5' RACE reads through MiXCR, one entry per CDR3 protein. This sample has hundreds of thousands of distinct CDR3 sequences; approximately 30% occur once, and the top ten carry 15% to 19%. CDR1 and CDR2 from the germline V gene are DFQATT and SNEGSKA (reference sequence). V lost 5 bases and J lost 2, with 11 bases in between. This CDR3 has 13 amino acids. The TCR comes from a woman at least 80 years old in good health. V is TRBV20-1 and J is TRBJ2-3; a possible D gene is TRBD2 (6 bases). Sequencing was performed on blood. This CDR3 is CSAQGGATDTQYF. CDR3 DNA sequence: TGCAGTGCTCAAGGCGGGGCCACAGATACGCAGTATTTT.